Listed below are T cell receptor beta chains from one sample, sequenced in a study. TCRdb independently ran MiXCR on the 5' RACE reads; one entry per CDR3 protein. This table holds tens of thousands of distinct CDR3 sequences, roughly a quarter found once. The sequenced material came from tumor-infiltrating naive CD4+ T cells sorted from the breast tumor. These receptor sequences come from a female donor with breast cancer. Both conserved end residues are part of each CDR3. The D gene is left open where the match is weak. The listing skips clone size in some rows; elsewhere it reads once, few, many or a size class.

>TRBJ1-5|few|TRBV12-3/TRBV12-4|.
TGTGCCAGCAGCATTTTAGGCAATCAGCCCCAGCATTTT
CASSILGNQPQHF
>TRBJ2-2|.|TRBV12-2|.
TGTGCAAGTCGCTTAAGGGTAGCGTTTACCGGGGAGCTGTTTTTT
CASRLRVAFTGELFF
>TRBJ2-7|few|TRBV7-9|TRBD2
TGTGCCAGCAGCCTTCCGACTAGCCGACATTCCGAGCAGTACTTC
CASSLPTSRHSEQYF
>TRBJ2-1|.|TRBV5-1|.
TGCGCCAGCAGCTTGGAAGGGGCCGGGGAAAACATTCAGTTCTTC
CASSLEGAGENIQFF
>TRBJ2-2|.|TRBV5-1|TRBD2
TGCGCCAGCTACGGATGGGGTAGCGGGAGAGGTGACGGGGAGCTGTTTTTT
CASYGWGSGRGDGELFF
>TRBJ1-6|.|TRBV28|.
TGTGCCAGCGGTTTCTACCTCAGGACGGAGAATTCACCCCTCCACTTT
CASGFYLRTENSPLHF
>TRBJ2-5|.|TRBV18|.
TGTGCCAGCTCACCACGGGGCAGACAAGAGACCCAGTACTTC
CASSPRGRQETQYF
>TRBJ1-5|.|TRBV4-1|.
TGCGCCAGCAGCCAGGGGGGGGGGCAGCCCCAGCATTTT
CASSQGGGQPQHF
>TRBJ1-1|few|TRBV7-8|TRBD1
TGTGCCAGCAGCTCGTCCTCTTTCAGGGGGCGAAACACTGAAGCTTTCTTT
CASSSSSFRGRNTEAFF
>TRBJ2-1|.|TRBV5-1|.
TGCGCCAGCTTAGGGAGCGGCAATGAGCAGTTCTTC
CASLGSGNEQFF
>TRBJ2-3|.|TRBV4-3|.
TGCGCCAGCAGCCGGACTCTGGGGTCAGATACGCAGTATTTT
CASSRTLGSDTQYF
>TRBJ2-5|.|TRBV11-2|.
TGTGCCAGCAGCTTAGCTTTGGGGACCCGTGAGACCCAGTACTTC
CASSLALGTRETQYF
>TRBJ2-7|.|TRBV20-1|.
TGCAGTGCTAGAGTCCCCAGGGGTTCGAACGAGCAGTACTTC
CSARVPRGSNEQYF
>TRBJ1-1|.|TRBV28|.
TGTGCCAGCAGATTATTACAGCCGAACACTGAAGCTTTCTTT
CASRLLQPNTEAFF
>TRBJ2-5|.|TRBV7-2|.
TGTGCCAGCAGCATAGGGCCGAGGGAGACCCAGTACTTC
CASSIGPRETQYF
>TRBJ1-2|.|TRBV12-3/TRBV12-4|.
TGTGCCAGCAGTGAGGGACGGTGGCCTAATGGCTACACCTTC
CASSEGRWPNGYTF
>TRBJ1-1|.|TRBV4-1|.
TGCGCCAGCAGCCAAGCCGGACAGAACACTGAAGCTTTCTTT
CASSQAGQNTEAFF
>TRBJ1-2|few|TRBV4-3|.
TGCGCCAGCAGCCAAGATTTCGGGCCTACTACCAACTATGGCTACACCTTC
CASSQDFGPTTNYGYTF
>TRBJ2-7|few|TRBV4-1|.
TGCGCCAGCAGCCAAGTTTCCGGGGTTAGCTCCTACGAGCAGTACTTC
CASSQVSGVSSYEQYF
>TRBJ2-7|.|TRBV10-3|TRBD2
TGTGCCATCAGTGGGCGGGAGGTTGGCGAGCAGTACTTC
CAISGREVGEQYF
>TRBJ1-1|.|TRBV19|TRBD1
TGTGCCAGTAGAAATGAGACAGGGGGGTACACTGAAGCTTTCTTT
CASRNETGGYTEAFF
>TRBJ2-1|medium-sized|TRBV5-1|.
TGCGCCAGCAGCCACCGGGAGTTGTTATCGCGCAATGAGCAGTTCTTC
CASSHRELLSRNEQFF
>TRBJ2-3|.|TRBV11-2|.
TGTGCCAGCAGCTTTCTTTACCACACAGATACGCAGTATTTT
CASSFLYHTDTQYF